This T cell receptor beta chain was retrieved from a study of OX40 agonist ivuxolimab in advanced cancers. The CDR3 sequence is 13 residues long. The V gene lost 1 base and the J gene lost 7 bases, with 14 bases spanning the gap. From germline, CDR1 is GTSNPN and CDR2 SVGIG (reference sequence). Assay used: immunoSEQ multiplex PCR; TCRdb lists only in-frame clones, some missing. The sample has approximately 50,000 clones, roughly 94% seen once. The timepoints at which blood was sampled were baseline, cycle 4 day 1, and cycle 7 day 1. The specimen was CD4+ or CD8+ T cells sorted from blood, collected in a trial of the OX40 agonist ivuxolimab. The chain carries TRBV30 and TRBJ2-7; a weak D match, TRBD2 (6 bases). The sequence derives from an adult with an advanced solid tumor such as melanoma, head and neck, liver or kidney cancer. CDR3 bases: TGTGCCTGGAGTGCTACTAGCAGTAATGAGCAGTACTTC. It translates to CAWSATSSNEQYF.